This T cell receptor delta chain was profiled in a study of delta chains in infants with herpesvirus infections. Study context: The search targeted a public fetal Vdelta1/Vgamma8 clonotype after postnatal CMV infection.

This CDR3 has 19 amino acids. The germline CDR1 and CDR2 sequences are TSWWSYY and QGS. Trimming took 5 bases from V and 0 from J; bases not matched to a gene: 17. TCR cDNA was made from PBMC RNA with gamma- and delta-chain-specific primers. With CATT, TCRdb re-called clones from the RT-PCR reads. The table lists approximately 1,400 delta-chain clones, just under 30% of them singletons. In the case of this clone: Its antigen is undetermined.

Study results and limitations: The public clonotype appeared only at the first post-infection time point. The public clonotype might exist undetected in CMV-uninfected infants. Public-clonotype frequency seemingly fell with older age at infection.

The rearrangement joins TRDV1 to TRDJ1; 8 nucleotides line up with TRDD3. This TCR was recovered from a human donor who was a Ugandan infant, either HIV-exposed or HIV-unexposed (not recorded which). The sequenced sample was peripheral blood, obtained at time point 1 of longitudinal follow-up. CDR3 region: CALGSARRLGARYTDKLIF. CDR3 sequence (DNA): TGTGCTCTTGGGTCTGCTAGACGACTGGGGGCTCGGTACACCGATAAACTCATCTTT.